Presented here are 30 T cell receptor beta chains from one specimen sequenced in a study of siplizumab effects on memory and regulatory T cells. The data were produced by immunoSEQ multiplex PCR, yet TCRdb's version contains in-frame clones alone and is incomplete. The sample holds more than 75,000 clones, around 95% seen once. Sample: naive CD4+ T cells sorted from blood. These TCRs come from a human donor in good health.

This clone was observed a single time. The CDR3 DNA is TGTGCCAGCTCACCACCGGTAGGGACTAGCACAGATACGCAGTATTTT. It yields the protein CASSPPVGTSTDTQYF. This chain connects TRBV18 to TRBJ2-3, with D maybe TRBD2 (6 bases). CDR1 and CDR2 from the germline V gene are KGHSH and LQKENI. This CDR3 comprises 16 residues. Deletions cut 0 bases from V and 0 bases from J, with 10 bases between.

The genes are TRBV19 and TRBJ2-1; 7 positions agree with TRBD1. Trimming cost V 7 bases and J 4 bases; bases outside gene matches: 13. The germline V gene has CDR1 LNHDA and CDR2 SQIVND (reference sequence). This CDR3 spans 16 amino acids. The CDR3 loop is CASTPGSGQWYNEQFF. The CDR3 coding sequence is TGTGCCAGTACCCCGGGGTCGGGACAGTGGTACAATGAGCAGTTCTTC.

J is TRBJ2-1 and V is TRBV4-1, with TRBD2 identical over 11 bases. Germline CDR1 and CDR2: MGHRA and YSYEKL. The CDR3 is made up of 15 amino acids. Germline trimming cut 2 bases from V and 8 bases from J; bases unmatched to any gene: 5. The CDR3 protein is CASSQTSGGFDEQFF. The DNA of the CDR3 is TGCGCCAGCAGCCAAACTAGCGGGGGCTTCGATGAGCAGTTCTTC.

The chain is built from TRBV7-2 and TRBJ2-1, with 12 positions matching TRBD2. This CDR3 spans 17 amino acids. Germline values: CDR1 SGHTA, CDR2 FQGNSA. With V trimmed by 4 bases and J by 6 bases, 10 bases remained unmatched. CDR3 nucleotides: TGTGCCAGCAGCTCATTCCGGACTAGCGGGGCTGGCAATGAGCAGTTCTTC. It is translated as CASSSFRTSGAGNEQFF.

This clone has just one count. The V call is TRBV6-6, the J call TRBJ1-1; D not certain. The CDR3 is 13 amino acids. Trimming shortened V by 1 base and J by 4 bases, and 7 bases separated the two germline ends. CDR1 and CDR2 from the germline V gene are MNHNY and SVGAGI (reference sequence). CDR3 residues: CASSYLGRTEAFF. CDR3 nucleotides: TGTGCCAGCAGTTACTTGGGCCGCACTGAAGCTTTCTTT.

The chain has TRBV14 and TRBJ2-7; D ambiguous. CDR1 is SGHDN and CDR2 is FVKESK in the germline V gene. The CDR3 is 12 residues long. Trimming shortened V by 2 bases and J by 6 bases, and 8 bases separated the two germline ends. DNA for the CDR3: TGTGCCAGCAGCCAATCTAGGGTCGAGCAGTACTTC. Its translation: CASSQSRVEQYF. Full variable domain (rest looked up from reference TRBV14 and TRBJ2-7): EAGVTQFPSHSVIEKGQTVTLRCDPISGHDNLYWYRRVMGKEIKFLLHFVKESKQDESGMPNNRFLAERTGGTYSTLKVQPAELEDSGVYFCASSQSRVEQYFGPGTRLTVT.

The chain links TRBV6-5 to TRBJ2-7; perhaps TRBD2 as D (6 bases). Trimming cost V 9 bases and J 6 bases, with 21 bases left between them. From germline, CDR1 is MNHEY and CDR2 SVGAGI. This CDR3 has 14 residues. CDR3 DNA sequence: TGTGCCAGTAGGTTCCCATCTAGCGCCGGCGAGCAGTACTTC. This gives the protein CASRFPSSAGEQYF.

This clone was seen a single time. The V gene is TRBV11-2, the J gene TRBJ1-5, with D perhaps matching TRBD1 (6 bases). Germline V gene data show CDR1 as SGHAT and CDR2 as FQNNGV. CDR3 length equals 15 residues. V was cut by 5 bases and J by 6 bases, with 17 bases left in between. The CDR3 nucleotides are TGTGCCAGCAGCCACGGTAGGGGAGGGGGTCAGCCCCAGCATTTT. Its translation: CASSHGRGGGQPQHF.

The chain recombines TRBV7-2 with TRBJ2-5; 10 positions agree with TRBD2. There are 16 residues in the CDR3. CDR1 and CDR2 from the germline V gene are SGHTA and FQGNSA. With 0 bases clipped from V and 1 base from J, the junction kept 2 bases outside the gene matches. This CDR3 reads CASSLASGGSQETQYF. The CDR3 DNA follows: TGTGCCAGCAGCTTAGCTAGCGGGGGGTCCCAAGAGACCCAGTACTTC.

This chain links TRBV5-8 with TRBJ2-7; D remains unclear. Germline V lookup: CDR1 SGHTS, CDR2 YDEGEE. This CDR3 contains 12 residues. V lost 4 bases and J 0 bases, leaving 5 bases between the germline ends. The CDR3, as DNA: TGTGCCAGCAGCCCTAGCTCCTACGAGCAGTACTTC. It is translated as CASSPSSYEQYF.

The chain recombines TRBV10-3 with TRBJ2-2; TRBD1 agrees at 8 bases. Germline loops: CDR1 ENHRY, CDR2 SYGVKD. With V trimmed by 0 bases and J by 1 base, 4 bases remained unmatched. This CDR3 spans 17 amino acids. CDR3 in amino acids: CAISESTGTGNTGELFF. In DNA, the CDR3 is TGTGCCATCAGTGAGTCCACCGGGACAGGGAACACCGGGGAGCTGTTTTTT.

This rearrangement joins TRBV19 to TRBJ2-6; D is perhaps TRBD2 (5 bases). V dropped 4 bases and J dropped 0 bases, with 13 bases sitting between them. This CDR3 is 17 amino acids long. Per the germline V gene, CDR1 is LNHDA and CDR2 is SQIVND (reference sequence). The chain's CDR3 is CASSTRLGDSGANVLTF. In DNA, the CDR3 is TGTGCCAGTAGTACCCGTCTCGGGGACTCTGGGGCCAACGTCCTGACTTTC.

The rearrangement links TRBV2 to TRBJ2-7; D is ambiguous. Trimming cost V 6 bases and J 6 bases, with 18 bases left between them. This CDR3 is 14 amino acids long. Germline assignment: CDR1 SNHLY and CDR2 FYNNEI. The CDR3 reads CASRWNSAPSEQYF. Here the CDR3 DNA reads TGTGCCAGCAGGTGGAACAGCGCCCCCTCCGAGCAGTACTTC. Complete variable domain (other parts from reference TRBV2 and TRBJ2-7): EPEVTQTPSHQVTQMGQEVILRCVPISNHLYFYWYRQILGQKVEFLVSFYNNEISEKSEIFDDQFSVERPDGSNFTLKIRSTKLEDSAMYFCASRWNSAPSEQYFGPGTRLTVT.

J is TRBJ2-3 and V is TRBV15; no clear D gene. Between the trimmed V and J ends, which lost 4 bases and 2 bases, there was a span of 13 bases. This CDR3 contains 15 residues. Germline assignment: CDR1 LNHNV and CDR2 YYDKDF (reference sequence). The CDR3, as DNA: TGTGCCACCAGCAACTACCGACTCCCCACAGATACGCAGTATTTT. It yields the protein CATSNYRLPTDTQYF.

V gene TRBV10-3 combines with J gene TRBJ1-2; D is perhaps TRBD1 (6 bases). CDR3 length: 15 residues. The V end was cut by 1 base, the J end by 4 bases, with 13 bases between. CDR1 and CDR2 from the germline V gene are ENHRY and SYGVKD. CDR3 in amino acids: CAISEWTANVYGYTF. CDR3 nucleotides: TGTGCCATCAGTGAGTGGACAGCCAACGTCTATGGCTACACCTTC.

The chain recombines TRBV7-3 with TRBJ1-1; no reliable D call. The CDR3 is 12 amino acids. V lost 5 bases, J lost 7 bases, and 11 bases lay in between. The germline CDR1 and CDR2 sequences are SGHTA and FQGTGA. Here the CDR3 reads CASSHGVGEAFF. CDR3 nucleotide sequence: TGTGCCAGCAGCCACGGTGTGGGTGAAGCTTTCTTT.

The chain employs TRBV21-1 and TRBJ2-7; the listed D gene, TRBD2, was not tested against the DNA. TRBV21-1 is given as a pseudogene. This CDR3 contains 13 residues. The CDR3 coding sequence is TGTGCCAGCAGCAAAGGGACTAGCAGGGAGCAGTACTTC. This sequence encodes CASSKGTSREQYF.

The rearrangement joins TRBV6-6 to TRBJ1-5, with 11 bases lining up with TRBD1. The CDR3 spans 16 residues. Losses at the gene ends were 6 bases for V and 2 bases for J; bases not matched to a gene: 6. Germline assignment: CDR1 MNHNY and CDR2 SVGAGI (reference sequence). As DNA, the CDR3 is TGTGCCAGCAGCTCCCGGACAGGGGGCGGCAATCAGCCCCAGCATTTT. It translates to CASSSRTGGGNQPQHF.

The chain recombines TRBV2 with TRBJ1-5; D perhaps matches TRBD1 (5 bases). With 5 bases removed from V and 3 bases from J, the gap between germline ends came to 14 bases. This CDR3 is 15 amino acids long. The germline CDR1 and CDR2 sequences are SNHLY and FYNNEI. The CDR3 bases are TGTGCCAGCAGTCCTTCCGGGACCCTCAATCAGCCCCAGCATTTT. Protein product: CASSPSGTLNQPQHF.

This clone showed up just once. The V call is TRBV11-2, the J call TRBJ1-4; D remains ambiguous. Between the trimmed V and J ends, which lost 3 bases and 8 bases, there was a span of 13 bases. Germline V gene data show CDR1 as SGHAT and CDR2 as FQNNGV. This CDR3 contains 14 residues. This chain's CDR3 is CASSFAGGEEKLFF. The DNA for the CDR3 is TGTGCCAGCAGCTTTGCAGGCGGGGAAGAAAAACTGTTTTTT.

The V call is TRBV7-3, the J call TRBJ2-5, with 9 bases aligning to TRBD1. J lost 4 bases, V lost 4 bases, and 4 bases had no gene match. CDR1 is SGHTA and CDR2 is FQGTGA in the germline V gene. This CDR3 region has 14 residues. The CDR3 sequence is CASSSGQGGETQYF. CDR3 nucleotides: TGTGCCAGCAGCTCGGGACAGGGTGGAGAGACCCAGTACTTC.

This clone has a single count. The chain is built from TRBV4-2 and TRBJ2-7, with D maybe TRBD1 (6 bases). V lost 3 bases, J lost 3 bases, and 18 bases lay in between. The length of the CDR3 is 16 residues. Germline V gives CDR1 LGHNA, CDR2 YNFKEQ. CDR3: CASSQDTSKQGYEQYF. CDR3 DNA: TGTGCCAGCAGCCAGGATACTTCGAAACAGGGCTACGAGCAGTACTTC.

The chain carries TRBV6-5 and TRBJ2-7; D is unclear. Germline CDR1 reads MNHEY; CDR2 reads SVGAGI. The V end lost 7 bases, the J end lost 2 bases, and 9 bases lay between the germline ends. The CDR3 is 12 amino acids. CDR3 sequence: CASTSDPYEQYF. DNA of the CDR3: TGTGCCAGCACTTCAGACCCCTACGAGCAGTACTTC.

The gene calls are TRBV7-9 and TRBJ2-3; 10 bases match TRBD2. The V segment lost 4 bases and the J segment 6 bases; nucleotides outside the gene matches: 7. CDR3 length equals 15 residues. The germline V gene has CDR1 SEHNR and CDR2 FQNEAQ (reference sequence). CDR3 residues: CASSYTSGEWDTQYF. CDR3 bases: TGTGCCAGCAGCTATACTAGCGGGGAGTGGGATACGCAGTATTTT. Full variable domain (missing parts from reference TRBV7-9 and TRBJ2-3): DTGVSQNPRHKITKRGQNVTFRCDPISEHNRLYWYRQTLGQGPEFLTYFQNEAQLEKSRLLSDRFSAERPKGSFSTLEIQRTEQGDSAMYLCASSYTSGEWDTQYFGPGTRLTVL.

J is TRBJ1-6 and V is TRBV7-8; D ambiguous. This CDR3 has 15 residues. The ends were cut back, 5 bases at V and 7 bases at J, with 15 bases in the middle. The V gene's germline CDR1 is SGHVS and CDR2 FQNEAQ. In nucleotides, the CDR3 is TGTGCCAGCAGCCGTACAAGCACTAGGAATTCACCCCTCCACTTT. It yields the protein CASSRTSTRNSPLHF.

To note about this clone: At one boundary the junction diverges from the germline segment, which might be a read error. The chain combines TRBV6-6 with TRBJ2-7; 8 bases are a match to TRBD2. This CDR3 contains 14 residues. The germline gives CDR1 MNHNY, CDR2 SVGAGI (reference sequence). CDR3 coding DNA: TGTGCCAGCAGCTACTCGGCGGGGGGCAATGAGCAGTACTTC. As protein: CASSYSAGGNEQYF.

This clone was seen a single time. The chain uses TRBV5-1 and TRBJ2-2; D remains ambiguous. Germline V gives CDR1 SGHRS, CDR2 YFSETQ. The V gene lost 0 bases and the J gene lost 6 bases, with 3 bases spanning the gap. The CDR3 is 12 residues long. The DNA for the CDR3 is TGCGCCAGCAGCTTGGTTGCCGGGGAGCTGTTTTTT. Its translation: CASSLVAGELFF. The full variable domain, its missing parts supplied by reference TRBV5-1 and TRBJ2-2, is KAGVTQTPRYLIKTRGQQVTLSCSPISGHRSVSWYQQTPGQGLQFLFEYFSETQRNKGNFPGRFSGRQFSNSRSEMNVSTLELGDSALYLCASSLVAGELFFGEGSRLTVL.

V and J are TRBV19 and TRBJ2-7; 9 bases align to TRBD1. V was pared by 5 bases and J by 2 bases, with 7 bases of the junction left unmatched. This CDR3 has 15 amino acids. Germline V gives CDR1 LNHDA, CDR2 SQIVND (reference sequence). The CDR3 is CASSVTGGRTYEQYF. The DNA of the CDR3 is TGTGCCAGTAGTGTAACAGGGGGCCGCACCTACGAGCAGTACTTC. The full variable domain, in which reference TRBV19 and TRBJ2-7 provide the parts outside the CDR3, is DGGITQSPKYLFRKEGQNVTLSCEQNLNHDAMYWYRQDPGQGLRLIYYSQIVNDFQKGDIAEGYSVSREKKESFPLTVTSAQKNPTAFYLCASSVTGGRTYEQYFGPGTRLTVT.

V is TRBV10-3 and J is TRBJ2-3; 7 bases are shared with TRBD1. V was pared by 3 bases and J by 2 bases, with 11 bases of the junction left unmatched. CDR1 is ENHRY, CDR2 SYGVKD, per germline. This CDR3 is 17 amino acids long. The CDR3 spells CAISDPPTGVSTDTQYF. The CDR3 region has the DNA TGTGCCATCAGTGACCCTCCCACAGGGGTCTCCACAGATACGCAGTATTTT.

The chain recombines TRBV5-1 with TRBJ1-2; D is uncertain. The germline V gene has CDR1 SGHRS and CDR2 YFSETQ. With 0 bases removed from V and 10 bases from J, the gap between germline ends came to 16 bases. There are 14 residues in the CDR3. This chain's CDR3 is CASSLALKDHLYTF. In DNA, the CDR3 is TGCGCCAGCAGCTTGGCCCTCAAGGATCACCTCTACACCTTC.